This T cell receptor beta chain was captured by sequencing in a study of identical twins. Overall study findings and caveats: Insertion counts were lower in abundant cord blood beta clonotypes, a trend that memory repertoires did not show. Analyses of zero insertions could be partly confounded by invariant MAIT and iNKT cells.

TCRdb redid the calling of the 5' RACE reads with MiXCR, one entry per CDR3 protein. Of 350,000 or so distinct CDR3 sequences listed, 7% to 9.5% are singletons. This clonotype showed up many times. What it binds is not known. CDR3 length equals 13 residues. Germline V gene data show CDR1 as KGHDR and CDR2 as SFDVKD. V shed 10 bases, J shed 3 bases, and the junction held 6 bases outside the gene matches. The sample taken for sequencing was naive T cells sorted from blood. The receptor comes from a woman aged 50 to 60 in good health. The V gene is TRBV24-1, the J gene TRBJ2-5; 8 bases align to TRBD2. CDR3 sequence (DNA): TGTGCCACTCAACTAGCGGACGAAGAGACCCAGTACTTC. Amino acid sequence: CATQLADEETQYF.